The clone carrying this T cell receptor (beta chain) has just a few counts. This sample is drawn from a study of CD8 T cells in Susac syndrome. With random hexamers, 0.5 to 1 ug RNA was reverse transcribed. Coverage of TCR beta CDR3 amplification by immunoSEQ multiplex PCR extended to 54 Vbeta and 13 Jbeta. TCRdb used MiXCR to reprocess the immunoSEQ multiplex PCR reads, holding one entry per CDR3 protein. The table shows 250,000 to 350,000 distinct CDR3 sequences, with 70% to 90% occurring only once. CDR3 length: 10 residues. Looked up from germline, CDR1 is SNHLY and CDR2 is FYNNEI. V lost 6 bases and J lost 5, with 5 bases in between.

This TCR was recovered from a human donor with multiple sclerosis. Sequenced sample: CD8+ T cells from PBMCs. V and J are TRBV2 and TRBJ2-7; D is perhaps TRBD1 (5 bases). CDR3 DNA sequence: TGTGCCAGCAGGGGGCACGAGCAGTACTTC. As protein: CASRGHEQYF.